The source of this T cell receptor (beta chain) is a study of CD8 T cells in Susac syndrome. Overall study results and limits: Only a relatively small number of individuals were included in the TCR sequencing and HLA analysis.

Random-hexamer reverse transcription was applied to roughly 0.5 to 1 ug RNA. TCR beta CDR3 was amplified by immunoSEQ covering 54 Vbeta and 13 Jbeta. Each CDR3 protein is one row after TCRdb ran MiXCR on the immunoSEQ multiplex PCR reads. The sample shows a few hundred thousand distinct CDR3 sequences, just over 90% of them seen only once. Sequencing of TCR beta was carried out in blood CD8+ and CD4+ T cells. V gave up 4 bases and J gave up 2 bases, with 14 bases separating them. CDR3 length equals 14 residues. Germline V gene lookup returns CDR1 SQVTM and CDR2 ANQGSEA. With respect to this clonotype: Its antigen is currently unknown.

The gene calls are TRBV29-1 and TRBJ2-5; D may be TRBD2 (5 bases). The sequence derives from a human donor with multiple sclerosis. The material sequenced was CD4+ T cells from PBMCs. Written as DNA, the CDR3 is TGCAGCGTTGCGGGAAGCGAGGCGCAAGAGACCCAGTACTTC. This gives the protein CSVAGSEAQETQYF.